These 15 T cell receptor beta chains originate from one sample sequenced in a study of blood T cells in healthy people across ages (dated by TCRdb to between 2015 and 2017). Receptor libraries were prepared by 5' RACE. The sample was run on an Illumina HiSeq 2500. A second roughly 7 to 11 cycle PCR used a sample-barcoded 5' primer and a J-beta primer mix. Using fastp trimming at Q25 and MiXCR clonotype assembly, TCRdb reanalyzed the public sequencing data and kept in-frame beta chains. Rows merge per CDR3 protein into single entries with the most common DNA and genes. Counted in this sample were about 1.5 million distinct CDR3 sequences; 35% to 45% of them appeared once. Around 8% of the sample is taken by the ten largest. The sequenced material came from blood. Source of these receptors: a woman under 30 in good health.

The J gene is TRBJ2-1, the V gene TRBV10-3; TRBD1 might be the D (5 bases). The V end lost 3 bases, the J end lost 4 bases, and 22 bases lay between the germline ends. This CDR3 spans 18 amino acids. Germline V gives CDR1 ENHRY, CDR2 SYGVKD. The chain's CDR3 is CAISDTGLGPTVYNEQFF. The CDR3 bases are TGTGCCATCAGTGATACCGGGTTGGGGCCGACGGTTTACAATGAGCAGTTCTTC.

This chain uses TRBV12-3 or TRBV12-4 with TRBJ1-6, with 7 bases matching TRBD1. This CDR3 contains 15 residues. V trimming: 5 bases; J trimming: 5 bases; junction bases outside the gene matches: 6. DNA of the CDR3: TGTGCCAGCAGTACCCGACAGGGCCATAATTCACCCCTCCACTTT. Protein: CASSTRQGHNSPLHF.

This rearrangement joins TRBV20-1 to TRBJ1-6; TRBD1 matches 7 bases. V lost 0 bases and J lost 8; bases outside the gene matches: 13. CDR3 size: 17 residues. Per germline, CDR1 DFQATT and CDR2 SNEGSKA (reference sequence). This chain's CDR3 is CSARDPATGAIDSPLHF. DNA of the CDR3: TGCAGTGCTAGAGATCCGGCCACAGGGGCCATTGATTCACCCCTCCACTTT.

The DNA of the CDR3 is TGCGCCAGCAGCCAAAGGTTAGGGGCTCTATCTAGCACAGATACGCAGTATTTT. Translation gives CASSQRLGALSSTDTQYF. The J gene is TRBJ2-3, the V gene TRBV4-1, with D perhaps matching TRBD1 (5 bases). V lost 2 bases to trimming and J lost 0 bases, with 18 bases between them. This CDR3 has 18 amino acids. CDR1 MGHRA and CDR2 YSYEKL come from the germline V gene.

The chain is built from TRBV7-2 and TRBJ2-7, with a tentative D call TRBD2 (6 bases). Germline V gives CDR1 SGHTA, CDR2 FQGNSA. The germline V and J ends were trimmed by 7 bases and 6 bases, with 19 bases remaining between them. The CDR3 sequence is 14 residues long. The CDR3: CASTEQNRLGEQYF. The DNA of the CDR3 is TGTGCCAGCACGGAGCAAAATCGACTAGGCGAGCAGTACTTC. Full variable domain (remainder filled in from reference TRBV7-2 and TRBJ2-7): GAGVSQSPSNKVTEKGKDVELRCDPISGHTALYWYRQSLGQGLEFLIYFQGNSAPDKSGLPSDRFSAERTGGSVSTLTIQRTQQEDSAVYLCASTEQNRLGEQYFGPGTRLTVT.

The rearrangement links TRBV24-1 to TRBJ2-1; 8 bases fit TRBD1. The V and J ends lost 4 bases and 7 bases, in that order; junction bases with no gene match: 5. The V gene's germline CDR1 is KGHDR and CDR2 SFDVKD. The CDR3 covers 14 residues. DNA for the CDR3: TGTGCCACCAGTGACAGGACAGGGAGGAATGAGCAGTTCTTC. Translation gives CATSDRTGRNEQFF.

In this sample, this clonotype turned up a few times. The CDR3 loop reads CASSKAKAADPKEQTMAETQYF. The CDR3 DNA reads as TGTGCCAGCAGCAAAGCTAAGGCGGCAGACCCCAAAGAGCAAACTATGGCTGAGACCCAGTACTTC. V gene TRBV21-1 combines with J gene TRBJ2-5; the table's D call TRBD1 went unverified against the DNA. TRBV21-1 is annotated as a pseudogene. The CDR3 runs 22 residues.

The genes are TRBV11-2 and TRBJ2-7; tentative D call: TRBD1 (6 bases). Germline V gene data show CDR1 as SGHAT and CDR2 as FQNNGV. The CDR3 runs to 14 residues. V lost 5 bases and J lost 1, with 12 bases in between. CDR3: CASSANRASYEQYF. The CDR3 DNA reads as TGTGCCAGCAGCGCTAACAGGGCATCCTACGAGCAGTACTTC.

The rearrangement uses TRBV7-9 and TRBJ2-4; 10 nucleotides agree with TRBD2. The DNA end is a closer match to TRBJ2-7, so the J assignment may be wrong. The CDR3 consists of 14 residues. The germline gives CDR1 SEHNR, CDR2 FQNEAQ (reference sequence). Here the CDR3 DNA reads TGTGCCAGCAGCTTTGCTAGCGGGAGCGACGAGCAGTACTTC. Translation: CASSFASGSDEQYF.

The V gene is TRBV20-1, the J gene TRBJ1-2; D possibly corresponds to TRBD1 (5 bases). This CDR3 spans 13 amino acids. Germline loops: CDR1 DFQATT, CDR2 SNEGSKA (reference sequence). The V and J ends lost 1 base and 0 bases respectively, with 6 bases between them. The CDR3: CSARVTANYGYTF. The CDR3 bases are TGCAGTGCTAGAGTGACAGCTAACTATGGCTACACCTTC.

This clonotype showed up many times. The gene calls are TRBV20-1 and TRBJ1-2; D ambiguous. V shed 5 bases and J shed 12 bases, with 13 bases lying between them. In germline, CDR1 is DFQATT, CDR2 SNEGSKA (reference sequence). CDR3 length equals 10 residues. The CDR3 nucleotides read TGCAGTGCTGGCCCCCTATCGGACACCTTC. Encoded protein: CSAGPLSDTF.

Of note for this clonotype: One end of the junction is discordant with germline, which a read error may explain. The CDR3 bases are TGCAGCGTTGCTGGGGAGCGGGAGTACAGTGAGCAGTTCTTC. Its protein product is CSVAGEREYSEQFF. This chain links TRBV29-1 with TRBJ2-1; 8 bases are shared with TRBD2. The V gene's germline CDR1 is SQVTM and CDR2 ANQGSEA. The CDR3 extends over 14 amino acids.

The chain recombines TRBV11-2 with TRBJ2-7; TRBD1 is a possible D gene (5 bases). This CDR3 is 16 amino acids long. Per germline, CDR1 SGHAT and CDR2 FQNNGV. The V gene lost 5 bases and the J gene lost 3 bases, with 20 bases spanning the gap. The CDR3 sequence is CASSPTQGPSFYEQYF. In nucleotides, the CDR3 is TGTGCCAGCAGCCCAACGCAGGGCCCAAGCTTCTACGAGCAGTACTTC. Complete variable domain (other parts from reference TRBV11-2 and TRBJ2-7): EAGVAQSPRYKIIEKRQSVAFWCNPISGHATLYWYQQILGQGPKLLIQFQNNGVVDDSQLPKDRFSAERLKGVDSTLKIQPAKLEDSAVYLCASSPTQGPSFYEQYFGPGTRLTVT.

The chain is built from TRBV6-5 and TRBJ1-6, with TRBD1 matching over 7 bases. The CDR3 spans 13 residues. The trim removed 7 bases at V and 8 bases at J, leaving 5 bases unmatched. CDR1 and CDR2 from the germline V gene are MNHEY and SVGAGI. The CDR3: CASNRGTDSPLHF. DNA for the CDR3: TGTGCCAGCAACAGGGGCACGGATTCACCCCTCCACTTT.

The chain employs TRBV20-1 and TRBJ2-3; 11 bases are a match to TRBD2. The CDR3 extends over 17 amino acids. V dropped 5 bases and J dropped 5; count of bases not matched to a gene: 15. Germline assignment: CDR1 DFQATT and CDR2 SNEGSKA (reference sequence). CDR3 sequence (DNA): TGCAGTGCTGAGGCGAGGTATAGCGGGGGGGCCCAAGATACGCAGTATTTT. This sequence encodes CSAEARYSGGAQDTQYF.